These 8 T cell receptor beta chains share one sample of origin, sequenced in a study of T cells in Graves' hyperthyroidism and ophthalmopathy. TCR beta CDR3 regions were amplified from RNA transcripts. RT-PCR in the first round (using the HTBI primer set) targeted the TCR CDR3. TCRdb reanalysed the multiplex PCR reads using MiXCR and keeps one entry per CDR3 protein. The repertoire includes about 340,000 distinct CDR3 sequences, roughly a fifth of them detected once, and roughly 52% sits in the top ten. The sequenced sample consisted of blood. The source of these receptors is a woman aged 45-65 years with Graves' hyperthyroidism.

This clonotype was observed a few times. This could be a read error, since a much larger clone is one nucleotide away. No conserved phenylalanine or tryptophan is present at the end of the CDR3, so a read error is the likely explanation. This chain links TRBV11-1 with TRBJ2-7; D is possibly TRBD2 (6 bases). Germline loops: CDR1 SGHAT, CDR2 FQDESV (reference sequence). V lost 5 bases and J lost 2, with 10 bases in between. This CDR3 has 13 residues. The CDR3: CASSGGGTYEQYL. Here the CDR3 DNA reads TGTGCCAGCAGCGGGGGAGGTACCTACGAGCAGTACCTC.

This clonotype was picked up many times. The rearrangement uses TRBV10-3 and TRBJ2-1, with 7 bases identical to TRBD2. The V gene's germline CDR1 is ENHRY and CDR2 SYGVKD. V gave up 7 bases and J gave up 5 bases; unmatched junction bases: 8. CDR3 size: 14 residues. CDR3 bases: TGTGCCATCAATCGAGGGACTAACGACAATGAGCAGTTCTTC. It specifies CAINRGTNDNEQFF.

This clonotype has only a few counts. The V gene is TRBV5-5, the J gene TRBJ2-5; the match to TRBD1 covers 9 bases. V was clipped by 4 bases and J by 4 bases; unmatched bases: 14. Germline V CDR1 and CDR2: SGHKS, YYEKEE (reference sequence). The CDR3 is 17 residues long. DNA for the CDR3: TGTGCCAGCAGCATATCCCCCGGGACAGGGTTTACAGAGACCCAGTACTTC. Protein: CASSISPGTGFTETQYF.

The CDR3 is CSALDRGPNTNTGELFF. For the CDR3, the DNA is TGCAGTGCTTTGGACAGGGGGCCGAATACGAACACCGGGGAGCTGTTTTTT. The chain uses TRBV20-1 and TRBJ2-2; 11 bases match TRBD1. This CDR3 is 17 amino acids long. Looked up from germline, CDR1 is DFQATT and CDR2 is SNEGSKA (reference sequence). V gave up 5 bases and J gave up 0 bases; unmatched junction bases: 8.

This clonotype was seen repeatedly, ten times or more. Sequence at one end of the junction differs from germline and may be a read error. This sequence joins TRBV2 and TRBJ2-7; possible D gene TRBD2, 5 bases. This CDR3 spans 13 amino acids. Germline V gives CDR1 SNHLY, CDR2 FYNNEI. The CDR3 DNA is TGTGCCAGCAGTGAGAGGAGAGGGTACGGGCAGTACTTC. Amino acid sequence: CASSERRGYGQYF.

The CDR3 here is CASRGREGTDTQYF. Here the CDR3 DNA reads TGCGCCAGCAGGGGGAGAGAGGGCACAGATACGCAGTATTTT. The J gene is TRBJ2-3, the V gene TRBV5-1; D perhaps matches TRBD2 (5 bases). In germline, CDR1 is SGHRS, CDR2 YFSETQ. V dropped 5 bases and J dropped 1 base, with 11 bases sitting between them. The CDR3 contains 14 residues.

This clonotype was detected ten times or more. V is TRBV20-1 and J is TRBJ2-1; 15 bases line up with TRBD2. The germline V gene encodes CDR1 DFQATT and CDR2 SNEGSKA (reference sequence). The CDR3 loop spans 17 amino acids. With V trimmed by 3 bases and J by 0 bases, 3 bases remained unmatched. As DNA, the CDR3 is TGCAGTGCTAGTCGGACTAGCGGGGGGGCCTCCTACAATGAGCAGTTCTTC. This codes for CSASRTSGGASYNEQFF.

This clonotype was detected ten times or more. The J gene is TRBJ2-7, the V gene TRBV29-1; TRBD2 agrees at 14 bases. The CDR3 length is 14 residues. Germline CDR1 and CDR2: SQVTM and ANQGSEA. Unmatched junction bases numbered 3, after V lost 7 bases and J lost 1 base. The CDR3 DNA is TGCAGCGGGGGGACTAGCGGGAGATCCTACGAGCAGTACTTC. Translating it yields CSGGTSGRSYEQYF.